The rows below give T cell receptor beta chains drawn from one sample of a study of blood T cell repertoires in COVID-19. TCRdb's table, derived via immunoSEQ multiplex PCR, lists solely in-frame clones and lacks some. The table includes under 300,000 clones, under 90% detected once. The material sequenced was PBMCs or T cells enriched from blood (not recorded which). The source is a man younger than 35 who had recovered from COVID-19. The CDR3 runs from the conserved cysteine through the conserved F or W. The D gene is left open where the match is weak. Clone size is stated in some rows and not others, as once, few, many or a class when expanded.

size	V	J	D	CDR3	DNA
-	TRBV6-5	TRBJ1-1	TRBD1	CASSYSRQGDTEAFF	TGTGCCAGCAGTTACTCGAGACAGGGTGACACTGAAGCTTTCTTT
once	TRBV6-5	TRBJ1-1	TRBD1	CASSYLTGGVGTEAFF	TGTGCCAGCAGTTACCTGACAGGGGGCGTCGGAACTGAAGCTTTCTTT
few	TRBV7-9	TRBJ1-2	-	CASSLAPGSDYGYTF	TGTGCCAGCAGCTTAGCGCCAGGTTCAGATTATGGCTACACCTTC
-	TRBV19	TRBJ2-2	-	CASSIGVTGELFF	TGTGCCAGTAGTATTGGAGTCACCGGGGAGCTGTTTTTT
-	TRBV19	TRBJ2-1	-	CASSIGGGRDEQFF	TGTGCCAGTAGTATTGGCGGGGGCCGGGATGAGCAGTTCTTC
many	TRBV27	TRBJ1-1	-	CASSLGITGNTEAFF	TGTGCCAGCAGCCTAGGAATTACAGGGAACACTGAAGCTTTCTTT
-	TRBV4-1	TRBJ1-5	-	CASSQGQGRQGPQHF	TGCGCCAGCAGCCAAGGCCAGGGTAGGCAGGGGCCCCAGCATTTT
few	TRBV14	TRBJ1-1	-	CASKSDRNTEAFF	TGTGCCAGCAAATCGGACAGGAACACTGAAGCTTTCTTT
-	TRBV10-3	TRBJ2-2	-	CAIRRERGTGELFF	TGTGCCATCCGACGGGAGAGAGGGACCGGGGAGCTGTTTTTT
once	TRBV19	TRBJ1-1	-	CASSFTASTEAFF	TGTGCCAGTAGTTTCACAGCCAGCACTGAAGCTTTCTTT
-	TRBV29-1	TRBJ1-2	-	CSVEDRFNGYTF	TGCAGCGTTGAAGACAGGTTTAATGGCTACACCTTC
few	TRBV5-1	TRBJ1-1	TRBD1	CARRLGTGATEAFF	TGCGCCAGACGTCTGGGGACAGGGGCGACTGAAGCTTTCTTT
-	TRBV5-1	TRBJ1-1	-	CASSRGGLNTEAFF	TGCGCCAGCAGCCGGGGGGGCCTGAACACTGAAGCTTTCTTT
-	TRBV7-2	TRBJ2-7	TRBD2	CASSPGTSGSHEQYF	TGTGCCAGCAGCCCCGGGACTAGCGGGAGCCACGAGCAGTACTTC
few	TRBV5-1	TRBJ2-7	TRBD2	CASSSGTSGRVGSSYEQYF	TGCGCCAGCAGCTCCGGGACTAGCGGGAGGGTCGGGAGCTCCTACGAGCAGTACTTC
-	TRBV12-5	TRBJ2-1	-	CASGLATGTGNNEQFF	TGTGCTAGTGGTTTGGCTACAGGGACGGGAAACAATGAGCAGTTCTTC
-	TRBV5-1	TRBJ1-3	TRBD1	CASSFMTGVGAGNTIYF	TGCGCCAGCAGCTTCATGACAGGGGTCGGTGCTGGAAACACCATATATTTT
-	TRBV21-1	TRBJ1-1	-	CASSKVGTRVRDTEAFF	TGTGCCAGCAGCAAAGTCGGGACTCGGGTGAGGGACACTGAAGCTTTCTTT
-	TRBV6-1	TRBJ1-1	TRBD1	CASSDHRGIGTEAFF	TGTGCCAGCAGTGACCACAGGGGCATCGGCACTGAAGCTTTCTTT
-	TRBV6-1	TRBJ2-7	-	CASSEATEGGEQYF	TGTGCCAGCAGTGAAGCCACCGAAGGCGGCGAGCAGTACTTC
-	TRBV19	TRBJ2-7	-	CASGLGLLNEQYF	TGTGCCAGTGGACTCGGACTCCTGAACGAGCAGTACTTC
-	TRBV15	TRBJ2-1	TRBD1	CATSRWTGGPSNEQFF	TGTGCCACCAGCAGATGGACAGGGGGCCCCTCGAATGAGCAGTTCTTC
-	TRBV13	TRBJ2-1	TRBD2	CASSLSLAGGKYNEQFF	TGTGCCAGCAGCTTATCCCTAGCGGGAGGGAAATACAATGAGCAGTTCTTC
-	TRBV10-1	TRBJ2-2	-	CARGTGQPTGELFF	TGCGCCAGGGGTACGGGACAACCCACCGGGGAGCTGTTTTTT
-	TRBV5-5	TRBJ1-2	-	CASSLGQGRVAF	TGTGCCAGCAGCTTGGGTCAGGGAAGAGTTGCCTTC
-	TRBV2	TRBJ2-2	TRBD1	CASSVQGGTGELFF	TGTGCCAGCAGTGTACAGGGGGGAACCGGGGAGCTGTTTTTT
-	TRBV7-2	TRBJ1-2	TRBD1	CASSYAGTGAYNGYTF	TGTGCCAGCAGCTATGCCGGGACAGGGGCTTATAATGGCTACACCTTC
once	TRBV5-1	TRBJ2-2	-	CASSLNQMNTGELFF	TGCGCCAGCAGCTTGAACCAGATGAACACCGGGGAGCTGTTTTTT
-	TRBV7-2	TRBJ1-5	-	CASSLAPGPQHF	TGTGCCAGCAGCTTAGCTCCGGGGCCCCAGCATTTT
-	TRBV5-1	TRBJ1-1	-	CASSLVLGPNTEAFF	TGCGCCAGCAGCTTGGTGTTGGGGCCGAACACTGAAGCTTTCTTT
few	TRBV27	TRBJ1-2	TRBD1	CASSGTGLGYGYTF	TGTGCCAGCTCCGGGACAGGGTTAGGCTATGGCTACACCTTC
-	TRBV29-1	TRBJ1-1	-	CSVERRGEEAFF	TGCAGCGTTGAAAGGCGGGGGGAGGAAGCTTTCTTT
-	TRBV19	TRBJ1-2	TRBD1	CASMPERGLKGYTF	TGTGCCAGTATGCCAGAGAGGGGGCTCAAAGGCTACACCTTC
few	TRBV12-2	TRBJ1-5	-	CASRLDPRAAKCVHQPQHF	TGTGCAAGTCGCTTAGATCCTAGAGCGGCCAAGTGTGTGCATCAGCCCCAGCATTTT